The sequence of this T cell receptor beta chain was determined in a study of beta chain features in type 1 diabetes. Study overall: Cell yields, age and gender were similar between patients and healthy donors.

Investigators reverse transcribed all isolated RNA, so they sequenced expressed TCRB transcripts. The assay was immunoSEQ multiplex PCR, and TCRdb's table has in-frame clones only and misses some. Of hundreds of thousands of clones listed, over 13% are singletons. As regards this clone: The antigen is not known.

Study-wide results and limits: Any HLA effect on TCRB rearrangement was left unresolved by small sub-analyses. Shorter TCRB CDR3s, moderately but significantly so, marked every one of the four CD4+ subsets in Type 1 diabetes patients.

Looked up from germline, CDR1 is GTSNPN and CDR2 is SVGIG (reference sequence). V was shortened by 5 bases and J by 3 bases, with 11 bases between the two germline ends. This CDR3 is 13 amino acids long. Central memory, naive, regulatory and stem cell-like memory CD4+ cells were sorted by CD45RO/CCR7/CD25/CD127/CD95/CD27. The genes are TRBV30 and TRBJ1-5; possible D gene TRBD1, 5 bases. Sequenced input: naive CD4+ T cells from blood. The sequence was collected from a man between 18 and 35 years old with type 1 diabetes. This CDR3 reads CAWARQPNQPQHF. The CDR3 nucleotides are TGTGCCTGGGCTAGACAGCCCAATCAGCCCCAGCATTTT.